This T cell receptor (beta chain) was sequenced in a study of siplizumab effects on memory and regulatory T cells (dated by TCRdb to the late 2010s). Broadly, across the study: The study examined how the anti-CD2 antibody siplizumab affects alloreactive T-cell subsets in allogeneic mixed lymphocyte reactions built from human PBMCs.

CDR1 and CDR2, looked up from the germline V gene (reference sequence), are SSHAT and FNYEAQ. CDR3 length: 15 amino acids, cysteine to phenylalanine. The only DNA kept is the CDR3, 45 bases in frame from the first base. The investigation overall reported the following: Unstimulated naive T cells appeared more diverse than memory T cells, and naive cells seemed to contribute substantially to the alloresponse. Of the alloreactive CD4+ clones that could be mapped, the Treg-derived share averaged 68.8% with siplizumab compared with roughly 25% in control reactions. For roughly 75-97% of proliferating CD4+ or CD8+ clones, no naive or memory phenotype could be assigned. Whether proliferating Tregs from siplizumab cultures actually had suppressive function was not functionally confirmed. Siplizumab significantly lowered the cumulative frequency of alloreactive sequences that could be traced to unstimulated CD4+ memory T cells. Because sequences at frequencies below about 10^-5 were poorly captured, only a minor fraction of alloreactive clones could be mapped back to unstimulated subsets.

Library generation was performed with the immunoSEQ multiplex PCR assay. Each sample had 85,000 to 100,000 TCR templates assayed by the deep sequencing platform. Genomic DNA extracted from sorted T cells was the material used for TCRbeta CDR3 sequencing. In the paper's pipeline: The R programming language was used for clonal analysis of the TCRbeta CDR3 data. Comparing unstimulated samples against CFSE-low samples taken after the reaction was how alloreactive CD4+ and CD8+ clones were defined. Regulatory or non-regulatory origin was assigned to alloreactive CD4+ clones by matching of sequences to sorted unstimulated Treg and non-Treg repertoires. The source is immuneACCESS, and TCRdb retained only in-frame sequences with V and J called. Part of the clones is not carried over; for the studies checked, unresolved V genes explain less than half of this, and the remainder is unexplained. That table is the source of V, J and clone size, and D and trimming were worked out from the DNA. Counted in this sample were around 110,000 clones; about 94% of them appeared once. 1.5% to 2% of the sample is held by the ten biggest clonotypes.

Sorted unstimulated T cells, along with proliferating T cells recovered from mixed lymphocyte reactions, underwent TCRbeta CDR3 sequencing. Fresh whole blood from some eleven HLA-typed healthy donors was used to isolate PBMCs. To map where alloreactive clones came from, CD4+ non-regulatory T cells in the unstimulated state were FACS-sorted. This clone was recorded once. Its target antigen remains unknown. At one of its ends the junction is not consistent with the germline gene, which may arise from a read error. The chain is encoded by TRBV7-7 joined to TRBJ2-1; 8 central nucleotides agree with TRBD2. Sequencing was carried out using non-Treg CD4+ T cells sorted from blood. In light of the paper, this sample's cell subset or site label describes: FACS-sorted unstimulated CD4+ non-regulatory T cells. This clonotype was sampled from a human donor in good health. The CDR3 has the sequence CASSLGRAGVNEQFF. The DNA is as follows: TGTGCTAGCAGCTTGGGTCGAGCGGGAGTCAATGAGCAGTTCTTC.